The rows below give T cell receptor beta chains drawn from one sample of a study of low-dose radiotherapy and immunotherapy resistance in tumors. TCRdb used MiXCR to reprocess the reads, holding one entry per CDR3 protein. The sample holds approximately 91,000 distinct CDR3 sequences, 20% to 25% seen once. The sequences come from PBMCs, collected after low-dose radiotherapy plus immunotherapy. These receptors originate from a female donor with ovarian cancer. Each CDR3 is given with its conserved first and last residue. A D gene is named only where the DNA matches it firmly. The size entry is marked missing in some rows and otherwise reads once, few, many or a size class.

v_gene	d_gene	j_gene	abundance	CDR3nt	CDR3aa
TRBV5-6	TRBD1	TRBJ1-3	many	TGTGCCAGCAGCTCTATGGACAGGTCCGGAAACACCATATATTTT	CASSSMDRSGNTIYF
TRBV6-2/TRBV6-3	TRBD1	TRBJ1-3	many	TGTGCCAGCAGTTACAGGGGGCCGGGGGGAAACACCATATATTTT	CASSYRGPGGNTIYF
TRBV20-1	TRBD2	TRBJ2-5	many	TGCAGTGCTAGGCTGGCTAGCGGGGGTGGGCCGGGCAAGCAAGAGACCCAGTACTTC	CSARLASGGGPGKQETQYF
TRBV9	-	TRBJ2-5	many	TGTGCCAGCAGCGGTCTAGGTGGAGCTCGGTCCGAGACCCAGTACTTC	CASSGLGGARSETQYF
TRBV28	-	TRBJ2-7	many	TGTGCCAGCAGTTTTAAGGGGCTCTCCTACGAGCAGTACTTC	CASSFKGLSYEQYF
TRBV4-1	-	TRBJ2-1	many	TGCGCCAGCAGCCAAGATGAGGATGAGCAGTTCTTC	CASSQDEDEQFF
TRBV4-2	-	TRBJ1-2	many	TGTGCCAGCAGCCAAGATTCCCCGGATTATGGCTACACCTTC	CASSQDSPDYGYTF
TRBV7-6	-	TRBJ2-1	many	TGTGCCAGCAGCCCACCCCCGGGTGGAGGTTACAATGAGCAGTTCTTC	CASSPPPGGGYNEQFF
TRBV7-2	TRBD1	TRBJ2-3	many	TGTGCCAGCAGCTTAGCTTCAGGGGGCGGAGCAGATACGCAGTATTTT	CASSLASGGGADTQYF
TRBV6-8	-	TRBJ2-7	many	TGTGCCAGCTTAATTCTAGGACAGACCTACGAGCAGTACTTC	CASLILGQTYEQYF
TRBV10-3	-	TRBJ1-2	-	TGTGCCATCAGTGAGTCGAGAAGTTCCTATGGCTACACCTTC	CAISESRSSYGYTF
TRBV6-2/TRBV6-3	-	TRBJ2-3	many	TGTGCCAGCAGTCTCGGACTGAGGGCAGATACGCAGTATTTT	CASSLGLRADTQYF
TRBV12-3/TRBV12-4	-	TRBJ2-4	many	TGTGCCAGCAGTTTACAGGGGGCCAAAAACATTCAGTACTTC	CASSLQGAKNIQYF
TRBV7-2	-	TRBJ1-2	many	TGTGCCAGCAGCACGGACGGCCCAGGGACCTTC	CASSTDGPGTF
TRBV29-1	TRBD1	TRBJ1-2	many	TGCAGCGTCCGGGGTTCGGACAGGGGGCGAGACTATGGCTACACCTTC	CSVRGSDRGRDYGYTF
TRBV18	-	TRBJ1-2	once	TGTGCCAGCTCACCACGCCAGGATGGCTATGGCTACACCTTC	CASSPRQDGYGYTF
TRBV27	-	TRBJ2-1	-	TGTGCCAGCAGTTTGTGGGGGGCCGGGAATGAGCAGTTCTTC	CASSLWGAGNEQFF
TRBV21-1	-	TRBJ1-1	-	TGTGCCAGCGGGAGGGGGGAAGCTTTCTTT	CASGRGEAFF
TRBV5-1	-	TRBJ1-1	many	TGCGCCAGCAGCTTGGCTGGGCCGAACACTGAAGCTTTCTTT	CASSLAGPNTEAFF
TRBV28	TRBD1	TRBJ1-1	-	TGTGCCAGCAGTTCACATTGGACAGGGTTTTACACTGAAGCTTTCTTT	CASSSHWTGFYTEAFF
TRBV5-1	-	TRBJ2-7	many	TGCGCCAGCAGCTTAGCCGGACAACTGTACTTC	CASSLAGQLYF
TRBV28	TRBD2	TRBJ2-7	many	TGTGCCACCCTGGGGGGTCTAGCGGGGGGTTACGAGCAGTACTTC	CATLGGLAGGYEQYF
TRBV6-5	-	TRBJ2-6	-	TGTGCCAGCAGCGAACCGACGGCGTCTGGGGCCAACGTCCTGACTTTC	CASSEPTASGANVLTF
TRBV20-1	-	TRBJ1-5	many	TGCAGTGCTAGAGTTGGTGGGCAGTACAATCAGCCCCAGCATTTT	CSARVGGQYNQPQHF
TRBV14	-	TRBJ2-5	many	TGTGCCAGCAGCCAAGATTACACAGGTCGCGAGACCCAGTACTTC	CASSQDYTGRETQYF
TRBV24-1	-	TRBJ2-1	many	TGTGCCACCAGTGCGGGGACAGGCGGGGGCGGTGAGCAGTTCTTC	CATSAGTGGGGEQFF
TRBV30	-	TRBJ2-2	few	TGTGCCTGGAAGGTGGCAGGGCACACCGGGGAGCTGTTTTTT	CAWKVAGHTGELFF
TRBV7-9	-	TRBJ1-3	many	TGTGCCAGCAGCTTTTGGGTGCTAACTGGAAACACCATATATTTT	CASSFWVLTGNTIYF
TRBV11-2	TRBD2	TRBJ2-1	many	TGTGCCAGCCGGGAGGGGTCCTACAATGAGCAGTTCTTC	CASREGSYNEQFF
TRBV20-1	TRBD1	TRBJ2-3	many	TGCAGTGCTAGCCCGGGACAGGTGCTCACAGATACGCAGTATTTT	CSASPGQVLTDTQYF
TRBV5-1	-	TRBJ2-7	many	TGCGCCAGCAGGTACCGACAGGAGAGCTCCTACGAGCAGTACTTC	CASRYRQESSYEQYF
TRBV27	-	TRBJ1-2	many	TGTGCCAGCAGTTTTCGACCGATCTATGGCTACACCTTC	CASSFRPIYGYTF
TRBV5-4	-	TRBJ2-3	many	TGTGCCAGCAGCTTTATCCATAGCTCTGGCACAGATACGCAGTATTTT	CASSFIHSSGTDTQYF
TRBV5-1	-	TRBJ2-3	many	TGCGCCAGCAGCTTGCTCCAGGCCGGAGGCCTAGATACGCAGTATTTT	CASSLLQAGGLDTQYF
TRBV12-3/TRBV12-4	TRBD2	TRBJ2-7	many	TGTGCCAGCAGTTTAGATAGTCTAGCGGGACGGACTGACGAGCAGTACTTC	CASSLDSLAGRTDEQYF
TRBV5-1	-	TRBJ2-2	many	TGCGCCAGCAGCTTCAAGGATTCGAACACCGGGGAGCTGTTTTTT	CASSFKDSNTGELFF
TRBV6-5	-	TRBJ2-2	many	TGTGCCACCACGTGGGCCGGGGAGCTGTTTTTT	CATTWAGELFF
TRBV9	-	TRBJ2-2	many	TGTGCCAGCAGCGTAGTGGTCACCGGGGAGCTGTTTTTT	CASSVVVTGELFF
TRBV7-9	TRBD2	TRBJ2-4	many	TGTGCCAGCAGCTTAGAGACTAGCGTTTTGGGCATTCAGTACTTC	CASSLETSVLGIQYF
TRBV21-1	-	TRBJ2-7	-	TGTGCCAGCCCCCTCCACCCAGGGCGCTACGAGCAGTACTTC	CASPLHPGRYEQYF
TRBV5-6	-	TRBJ2-7	many	TGTGCCAGCAGCTATTGGGCAGGGCCGGGGGCCTACGAGCAGTACTTC	CASSYWAGPGAYEQYF
TRBV7-9	-	TRBJ1-1	many	TGTGCCAGCAGCCCCCAGACATTCTCGGGAAACACTGAAGCTTTCTTT	CASSPQTFSGNTEAFF
TRBV2	-	TRBJ2-3	many	TGTGCCAGCAGAGGGCCCTCAGATACGCAGTATTTT	CASRGPSDTQYF
TRBV7-9	TRBD1	TRBJ1-1	many	TGTGCCAGCAGCTTAAACAGGGGGCACGGCACTGAAGCTTTCTTT	CASSLNRGHGTEAFF
TRBV19	TRBD1	TRBJ1-4	many	TGTGCCAGTAGTAAACAGGGGATTAATGAAAAACTGTTTTTT	CASSKQGINEKLFF
TRBV6-2/TRBV6-3	-	TRBJ1-2	many	TGTGCCAGCAGTAACGGGTACAGGGTGTATGGCTACACCTTC	CASSNGYRVYGYTF
TRBV7-9	-	TRBJ1-5	many	TGTGCCAGCAGCCTCGGGGCGGAACATAGCAATCAGCCCCAGCATTTT	CASSLGAEHSNQPQHF
TRBV20-1	TRBD2	TRBJ2-2	many	TGCAGTGCTAGAAATCTAATAAACCGATCGGCGGGAGGGGTGAACACCGGGGAGCTGTTTTTT	CSARNLINRSAGGVNTGELFF
TRBV21-1	-	TRBJ1-1	many	TGTGCCAGCAGTACAATTTCCACTGAAGCTTTCTTT	CASSTISTEAFF
TRBV6-4	-	TRBJ2-3	many	TGTGCCAGCAGCCGGGACAACACAGATACGCAGTATTTT	CASSRDNTDTQYF
TRBV20-1	TRBD1	TRBJ1-2	many	TGCAGTGCGGGGACAGGGCAATTCTATGGCTACACCTTC	CSAGTGQFYGYTF
TRBV19	-	TRBJ2-6	-	TGTGCCAGTAGTATACGGCAGGGCCCTGGGGCCAACGTCCTGACTTTC	CASSIRQGPGANVLTF
TRBV29-1	-	TRBJ1-2	many	TGCAGCGTTGAAGATTACCCGGGACGGATCTATGGCTACACCTTC	CSVEDYPGRIYGYTF
TRBV5-4	TRBD1	TRBJ2-1	many	TGTGCCAGCAGCCAGCCGAGACCCGGGACAGGGGACAATGAGCAGTTCTTC	CASSQPRPGTGDNEQFF
TRBV9	-	TRBJ2-3	few	TGTGCCAGCAGCGTAGCTGGCCCAGATACGCAGTATTTT	CASSVAGPDTQYF
TRBV28	TRBD2	TRBJ2-7	-	TGTGCCAGCAGTTCCGGCGGGGGGGCAGGGGAGCAGTACTTC	CASSSGGGAGEQYF
TRBV20-1	TRBD2	TRBJ2-3	few	TGCAGTGCCACTCCGGGACTACTAACAGATACGCAGTATTTT	CSATPGLLTDTQYF
TRBV9	-	TRBJ2-3	many	TGTGCCAGCAGCGTAGACCAGGGTTTGGATACGCAGTATTTT	CASSVDQGLDTQYF
TRBV20-1	-	TRBJ2-2	many	TGCAGTGCTACCACCGGGACTGCGAACACCGGGGAGCTGTTTTTT	CSATTGTANTGELFF
TRBV5-4	TRBD2	TRBJ2-5	-	TGCGCCAGCAGCCAAGATAATGGACTAGTCGAGGGTAGGGAGACCCAGTACTTC	CASSQDNGLVEGRETQYF